The text below deals with one T cell receptor beta chain. Its target is unknown. The data derive from a study of vaccination effects on CD4 cells after COVID-19. As for the study in general: Every participant took two doses of the BNT162b2 or mRNA-1273 vaccine.

Losses at the gene ends were 3 bases for V and 2 bases for J; bases not matched to a gene: 8. The CDR3 is 17 amino acids. Germline V gene lookup returns CDR1 SGHNT and CDR2 YYREEE (reference sequence). Sequencing used immunoSEQ multiplex PCR; TCRdb keeps in-frame clones, though not all of them. The sample shows under 60,000 clones, around 80% of them seen only once. Using viral peptide pools, the ViraFEST assay grew out antigen-specific CD4+ T cells prior to sequencing. Around day 10 of culture, CD4+ T cells were separated out. The person acquired a PCR-confirmed SARS-CoV-2 infection between March and December 2020. Cultures used roughly 1.8 million PBMC per well, 9.5 to 10 IU/ml IL-2 and roughly 10 ug/ml peptides. The culture used as the negative control contained an HIV-1 Nef peptide pool. On day 3 and again on day 7, half the medium was replaced with IL-2 medium.

The TCR sequence derives from a human donor who had a prior SARS-CoV-2 infection. V and J are TRBV5-4 and TRBJ2-3; the match to TRBD2 covers 11 bases. Here the sequenced sample was CD4+ T cells from PBMCs cultured with HIV peptides, taken before COVID-19 vaccination. Subset defined: HIV-1 Nef peptide pool negative control/reference culture. The CDR3 DNA follows: TGTGCCAGCAGCTCCGGGACTAGCGGATTAAACACAGATACGCAGTATTTT. The encoded protein is CASSSGTSGLNTDTQYF.